This T cell receptor (beta chain) was captured by sequencing in a study of human T cells and chemical hapten exposure. Study-level background: The patients were mostly female; they had alopecia areata, totalis or universalis. Largely, small differences in pooled library volume made per-sample TCR yields vary.

In TCRdb, the RACE reads were re-called with MiXCR into one record per CDR3 protein. The sample contains 80,000 to 100,000 distinct CDR3 sequences, 7.5% to 10% of which appear only once. Time point: patch test 2, 6 weeks after DPC sensitization. The sample's treatment: therapeutic diphenylcyclopropenone sensitization with weekly scalp DPC. Suited to DPC and affected by alopecia, the donors ranged from 18 to 70 years old. This clonotype was counted only a few times. The source is a middle-aged woman with alopecia areata. Some clones in this sample may be carry-over from other donors' samples. The sequenced sample was whole blood, obtained in connection with sensitization to the hapten diphenylcyclopropenone (DPC).

The CDR3 is CASSDLAGREQYF. The CDR3 nucleotides read TGTGCCAGCAGTGACCTAGCGGGACGGGAGCAGTACTTC. This rearrangement joins TRBV6-1 to TRBJ2-7, with 9 nucleotides matching TRBD2. The junction had 4 bases not matched to a gene; V was cut back by 3 bases and J by 7 bases. Germline V CDR1 and CDR2: MNHNS, SASEGT. The CDR3 spans 13 residues.